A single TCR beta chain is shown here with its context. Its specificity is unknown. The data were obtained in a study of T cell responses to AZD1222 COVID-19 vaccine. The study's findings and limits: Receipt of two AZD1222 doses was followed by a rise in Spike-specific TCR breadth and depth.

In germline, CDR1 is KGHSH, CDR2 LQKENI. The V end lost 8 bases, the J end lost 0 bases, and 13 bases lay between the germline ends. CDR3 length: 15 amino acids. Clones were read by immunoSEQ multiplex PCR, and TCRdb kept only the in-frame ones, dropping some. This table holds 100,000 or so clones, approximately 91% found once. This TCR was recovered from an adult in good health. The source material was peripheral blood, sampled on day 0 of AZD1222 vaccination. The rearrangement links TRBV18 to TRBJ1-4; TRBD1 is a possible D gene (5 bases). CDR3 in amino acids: CASAGTAATNEKLFF. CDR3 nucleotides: TGTGCCAGCGCCGGGACCGCAGCAACTAATGAAAAACTGTTTTTT. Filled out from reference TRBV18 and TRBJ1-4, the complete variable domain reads NAGVMQNPRHLVRRRGQEARLRCSPMKGHSHVYWYRQLPEEGLKFMVYLQKENIIDESGMPKERFSAEFPKEGPSILRIQQVVRGDSAAYFCASAGTAATNEKLFFGSGTQLSVL.